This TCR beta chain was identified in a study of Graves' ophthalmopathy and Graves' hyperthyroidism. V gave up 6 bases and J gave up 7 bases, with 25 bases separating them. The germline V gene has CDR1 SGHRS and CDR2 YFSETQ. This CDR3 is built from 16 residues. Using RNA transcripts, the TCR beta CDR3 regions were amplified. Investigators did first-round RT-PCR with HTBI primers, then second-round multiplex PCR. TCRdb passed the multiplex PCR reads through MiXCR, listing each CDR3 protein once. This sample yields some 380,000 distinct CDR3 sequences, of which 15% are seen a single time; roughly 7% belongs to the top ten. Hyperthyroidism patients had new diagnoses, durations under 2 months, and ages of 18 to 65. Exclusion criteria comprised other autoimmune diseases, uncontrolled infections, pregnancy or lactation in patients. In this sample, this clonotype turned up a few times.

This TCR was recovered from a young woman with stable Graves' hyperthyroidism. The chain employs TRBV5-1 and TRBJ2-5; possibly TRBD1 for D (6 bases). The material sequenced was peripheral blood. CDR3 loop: CASTPGQDSRIGTQYF. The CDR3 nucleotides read TGCGCCAGCACCCCCGGCCAGGACAGCCGTATCGGGACCCAGTACTTC.